The 10 T cell receptor beta chains in this list originate from one sample, sequenced in a study of tumor and adjacent non-tumor tissue in lung cancer. The library came from three nested PCR rounds adapted from ARM-PCR protocols. Each CDR3 protein is one row after TCRdb ran MiXCR on the multiplex PCR reads. The sample yields 50,000 to 60,000 distinct CDR3 sequences, 70% to 80% seen once. RNA was extracted from bulk tissue without any cell sorting. Distant lung tissue was collected more than 3 cm away from the tumor edge. The sample comprised distant non-tumor lung tissue. These receptors all stem from a woman aged 55 to 70 with non-small cell lung cancer.

V gene TRBV28 combines with J gene TRBJ2-5; D is unresolved. The CDR3 sequence is 17 residues long. Germline loops: CDR1 MDHEN, CDR2 SYDVKM. V shed 2 bases and J shed 3 bases, with 19 bases lying between them. The CDR3 is CASSLAWVDQRKETQYF. The CDR3 DNA follows: TGTGCCAGCAGTTTAGCGTGGGTAGACCAAAGGAAAGAGACCCAGTACTTC.

This clonotype was observed a handful of times. A read error may produce the germline difference seen at one junction end. The chain uses TRBV12-3 or TRBV12-4 and TRBJ2-1; 9 bases fit TRBD2. The CDR3 sequence is 16 residues long. The DNA of the CDR3 is TGTGCCAGTAGTTCCCAAGCGGGAGGACTTTACAATGAGCAGTTCTTC. Protein product: CASSSQAGGLYNEQFF.

Notes on this clonotype: The CDR3 does not end in the conserved phenylalanine or tryptophan, so this is likely a read error. The V gene is TRBV6-5, the J gene TRBJ2-3; 12 bases map to TRBD2. There are 15 residues in the CDR3. In germline, CDR1 is MNHEY, CDR2 SVGAGI. The V gene end was trimmed by 6 bases and the J gene end by 7 bases; junction bases not matched to a gene: 8. CDR3 nucleotide sequence: TGTGCCAGCAGCCTAGCGGGGGGGCCGACAAATACGCAGTATTTA. It yields the protein CASSLAGGPTNTQYL.

Of note for this clonotype: The CDR3 does not end in the conserved phenylalanine or tryptophan, so this is likely a read error. The chain has TRBV6-6 and TRBJ1-1; D unresolved. The CDR3 has 14 amino acids. Germline V gene lookup returns CDR1 MNHNY and CDR2 SVGAGI (reference sequence). The CDR3 loop is CVSSILSGGTEAFI. As DNA, the CDR3 is TGTGTCAGCAGTATACTTTCGGGTGGGACTGAAGCTTTCATT.

The chain recombines TRBV11-3 with TRBJ1-2; D possibly corresponds to TRBD1 (5 bases). Per the germline V gene, CDR1 is SGHNT and CDR2 is YENEEA. The CDR3 totals 14 residues. The V end was cut by 5 bases, the J end by 12 bases, with 22 bases between. The CDR3 is CASSHGRGGFGNTF. CDR3 in DNA: TGTGCCAGCAGCCACGGACGGGGGGGGTTCGGCAACACCTTC.

In regard to this clonotype: A much larger clonotype is one base distant, so this may be a read error. This CDR3 is missing its conserved last phenylalanine or tryptophan, likely due to a read error. The V call is TRBV7-9, the J call TRBJ2-1; TRBD2 agrees at 9 bases. Trimming removed 3 bases from V and 5 bases from J; junction bases left unmatched: 2. The length of the CDR3 is 14 residues. In germline, CDR1 is SEHNR, CDR2 FQNEAQ (reference sequence). The DNA of the CDR3 is TGTGCCAGCAGCTTTTTAGCGGGGGACAATGAGCAGTTCTAC. Translating gives CASSFLAGDNEQFY.

This clonotype was detected a few times. The chain uses TRBV6-2 or TRBV6-3 and TRBJ2-1; weak D call: TRBD2 (6 bases). Between the trimmed V and J ends, which lost 6 bases and 13 bases, there was a span of 19 bases. Germline V gene sequence: CDR1 MNHEY, CDR2 SVGEGT. CDR3 length: 13 amino acids. Here the CDR3 DNA reads TGTGCCAGCAGCATAGGGCAGGGAGGTGAACAGTTCTTC. The encoded protein is CASSIGQGGEQFF.

Only one count was recorded for this clonotype. J is TRBJ2-1 and V is TRBV6-1, with D tentatively TRBD2 (5 bases). The CDR3 totals 13 residues. Germline assignment: CDR1 MNHNS and CDR2 SASEGT. The CDR3 DNA sequence: TGTGCAAGCGGCCTGACACAATACAATGAGCAGTTCTTC. Residues: CASGLTQYNEQFF.

Comment on this clonotype: Relative to the germline gene, one junction end is altered; a read error may explain this. The chain uses TRBV29-1 and TRBJ1-6, with D possibly being TRBD1 (5 bases). Germline-derived CDR1 and CDR2 are SQVTM and ANQGSEA. CDR3 length equals 13 residues. The CDR3 here is CSVTAGMNSPLQF. CDR3 bases: TGCAGCGTTACTGCAGGGATGAATTCACCCCTCCAGTTT.

A word on this clonotype: The CDR3 carries no conserved terminal phenylalanine or tryptophan, so it likely arises from a read error. This rearrangement joins TRBV29-1 to TRBJ2-3, with D maybe TRBD2 (6 bases). CDR3 size: 14 residues. The germline gives CDR1 SQVTM, CDR2 ANQGSEA. V was trimmed by 6 bases and J by 4 bases, leaving 17 bases between them. The CDR3 DNA reads as TGCAGCGTGGCCGGGAGAGCCCCCGCAGATACGCAGTATATT. This translates into CSVAGRAPADTQYI.